This TCR beta chain was captured by sequencing in a study of lymphopenia after photon versus proton radiotherapy. Regarding the study as a whole: Post-nadir TCR diversity decline inversely tracked overall survival among those who died. Oligoclonal CD8+ Temra expansion after nadir drove photon patients' diversity drop. Authors raise, but do not show, better survival with proton therapy. Photon-treated patients lost naive T cells and TCR diversity; proton-treated stayed stable.

There are 19 residues in the CDR3. J was trimmed by 3 bases and V by 5 bases; bases with no gene match: 17. The germline V gene encodes CDR1 SGHVS and CDR2 FQNEAQ. This clone is a singleton in its sample. Antigen unknown. The assay was immunoSEQ multiplex PCR, and TCRdb's table has in-frame clones only and misses some. The table has roughly 41,000 clones, around 85% seen once. This TCR came from a man aged 50 to 59 with gastric cancer. The V and J genes are TRBV7-8 and TRBJ2-3; 10 positions match TRBD1. The sequences come from peripheral blood, collected from a patient treated with photon-based radiotherapy. CDR3 loop: CASSTWDRGTRMGTDTQYF. For the CDR3, the DNA is TGTGCCAGCAGCACTTGGGACAGGGGAACCCGAATGGGTACAGATACGCAGTATTTT. Full variable domain (remainder filled in from reference TRBV7-8 and TRBJ2-3): GAGVSQSPRYKVAKRGQDVALRCDPISGHVSLFWYQQALGQGPEFLTYFQNEAQLDKSGLPSDRFFAERPEGSVSTLKIQRTQQEDSAVYLCASSTWDRGTRMGTDTQYFGPGTRLTVL.